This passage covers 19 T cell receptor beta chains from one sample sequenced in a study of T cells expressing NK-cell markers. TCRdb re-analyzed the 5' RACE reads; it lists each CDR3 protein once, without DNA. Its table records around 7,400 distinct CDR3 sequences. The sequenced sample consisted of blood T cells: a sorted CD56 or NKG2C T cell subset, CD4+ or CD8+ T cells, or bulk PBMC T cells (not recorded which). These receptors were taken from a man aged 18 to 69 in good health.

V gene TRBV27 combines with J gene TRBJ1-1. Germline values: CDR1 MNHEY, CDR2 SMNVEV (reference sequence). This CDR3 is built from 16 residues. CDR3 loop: CASSPPLTIQGTEAFF.

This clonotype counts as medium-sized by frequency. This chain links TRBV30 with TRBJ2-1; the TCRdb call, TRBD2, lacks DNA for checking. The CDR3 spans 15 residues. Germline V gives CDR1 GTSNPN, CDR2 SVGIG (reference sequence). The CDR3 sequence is CAWSRLAGTYNEQFF. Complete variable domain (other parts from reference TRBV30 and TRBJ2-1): SQTIHQWPATLVQPVGSPLSLECTVEGTSNPNLYWYRQAAGRGLQLLFYSVGIGQISSEVPQNLSASRPQDRQFILSSKKLLLSDSGFYLCAWSRLAGTYNEQFFGPGTRLTVL.

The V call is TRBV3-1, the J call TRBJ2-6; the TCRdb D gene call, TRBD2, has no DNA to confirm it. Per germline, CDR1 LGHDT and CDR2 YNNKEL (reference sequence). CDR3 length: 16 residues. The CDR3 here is CASSQSLGAGANVLTF.

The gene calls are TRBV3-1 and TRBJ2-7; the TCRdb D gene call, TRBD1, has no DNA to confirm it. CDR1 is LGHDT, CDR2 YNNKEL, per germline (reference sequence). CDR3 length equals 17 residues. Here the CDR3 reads CASSHLYIRGPAYEQYF.

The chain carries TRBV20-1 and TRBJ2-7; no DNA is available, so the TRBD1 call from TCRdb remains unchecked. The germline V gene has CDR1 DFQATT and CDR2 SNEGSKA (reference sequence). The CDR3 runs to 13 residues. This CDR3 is CSARLPDSYEQYF.

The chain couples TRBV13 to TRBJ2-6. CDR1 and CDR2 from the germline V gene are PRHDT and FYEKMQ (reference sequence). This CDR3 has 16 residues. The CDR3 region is CASSPIDSDGANVLTF.

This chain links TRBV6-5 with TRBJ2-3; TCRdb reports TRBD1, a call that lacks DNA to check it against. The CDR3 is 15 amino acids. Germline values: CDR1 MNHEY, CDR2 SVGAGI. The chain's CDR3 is CASSSNRGGTDTQYF.

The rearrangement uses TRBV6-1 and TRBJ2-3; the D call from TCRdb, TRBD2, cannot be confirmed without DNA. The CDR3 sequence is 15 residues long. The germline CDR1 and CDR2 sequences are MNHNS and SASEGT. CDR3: CASSEVPSGADTQYF.

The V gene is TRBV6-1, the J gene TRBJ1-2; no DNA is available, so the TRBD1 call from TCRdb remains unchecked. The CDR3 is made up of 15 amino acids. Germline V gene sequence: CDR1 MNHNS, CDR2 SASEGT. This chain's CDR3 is CASSERTGSGYGYTF.

The CDR3 is CSAASGTENSPLHF. The chain links TRBV20-1 to TRBJ1-6; TCRdb's D call, TRBD1, is unchecked because there is no DNA. Germline-derived CDR1 and CDR2 are DFQATT and SNEGSKA (reference sequence). This CDR3 has 14 residues.

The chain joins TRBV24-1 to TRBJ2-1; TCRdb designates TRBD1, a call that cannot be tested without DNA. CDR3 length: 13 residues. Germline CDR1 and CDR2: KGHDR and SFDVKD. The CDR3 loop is CATSDDSYNEQFF.

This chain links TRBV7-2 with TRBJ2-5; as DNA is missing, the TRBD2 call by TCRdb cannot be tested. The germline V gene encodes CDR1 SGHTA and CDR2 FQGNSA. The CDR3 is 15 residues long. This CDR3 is CASSLVAGVKETQYF.

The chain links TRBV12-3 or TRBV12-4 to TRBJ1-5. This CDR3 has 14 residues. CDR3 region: CASSLGQSYQPQHF.

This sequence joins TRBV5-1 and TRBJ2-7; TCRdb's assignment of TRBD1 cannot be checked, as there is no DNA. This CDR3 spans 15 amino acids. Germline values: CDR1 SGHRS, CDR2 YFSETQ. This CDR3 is CASSLTGVVAYEQYF.

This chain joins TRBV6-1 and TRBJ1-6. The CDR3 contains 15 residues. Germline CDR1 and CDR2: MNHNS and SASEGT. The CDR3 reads CASSQSPGTGSPLHF.

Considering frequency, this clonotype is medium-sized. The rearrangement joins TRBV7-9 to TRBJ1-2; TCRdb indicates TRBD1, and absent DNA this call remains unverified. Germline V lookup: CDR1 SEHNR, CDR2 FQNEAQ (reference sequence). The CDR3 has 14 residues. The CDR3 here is CASTRTGTHYGYTF.

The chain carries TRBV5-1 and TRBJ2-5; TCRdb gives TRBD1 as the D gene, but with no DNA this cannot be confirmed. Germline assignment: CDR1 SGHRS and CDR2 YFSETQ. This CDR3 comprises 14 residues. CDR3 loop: CASSPRTGEETQYF.

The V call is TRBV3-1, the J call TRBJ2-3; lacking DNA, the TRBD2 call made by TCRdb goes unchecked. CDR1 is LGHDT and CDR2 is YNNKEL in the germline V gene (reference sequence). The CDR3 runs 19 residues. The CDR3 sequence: CASSQDPLESGGGTDTQYF.

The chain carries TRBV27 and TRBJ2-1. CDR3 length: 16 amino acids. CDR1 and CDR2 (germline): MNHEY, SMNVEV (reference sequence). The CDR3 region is CASSPLWVPSYNEQFF.